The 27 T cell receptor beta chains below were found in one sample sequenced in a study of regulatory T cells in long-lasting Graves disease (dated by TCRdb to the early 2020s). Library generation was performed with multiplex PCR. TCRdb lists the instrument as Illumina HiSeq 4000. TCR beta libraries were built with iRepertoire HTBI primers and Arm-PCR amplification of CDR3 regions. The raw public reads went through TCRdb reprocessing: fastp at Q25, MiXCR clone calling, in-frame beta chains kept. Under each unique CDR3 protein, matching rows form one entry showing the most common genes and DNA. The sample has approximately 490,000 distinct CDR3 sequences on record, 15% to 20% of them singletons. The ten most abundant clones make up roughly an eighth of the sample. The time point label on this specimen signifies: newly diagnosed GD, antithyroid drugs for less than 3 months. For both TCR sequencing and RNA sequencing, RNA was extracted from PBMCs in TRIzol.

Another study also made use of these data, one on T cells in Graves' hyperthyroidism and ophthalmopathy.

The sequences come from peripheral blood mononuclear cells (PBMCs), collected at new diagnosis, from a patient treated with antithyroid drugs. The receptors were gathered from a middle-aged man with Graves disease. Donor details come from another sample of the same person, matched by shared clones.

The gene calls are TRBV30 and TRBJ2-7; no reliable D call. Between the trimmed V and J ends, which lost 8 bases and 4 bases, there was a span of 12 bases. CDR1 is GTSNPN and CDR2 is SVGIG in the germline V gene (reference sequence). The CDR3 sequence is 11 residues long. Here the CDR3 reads CAAGESYEQYF. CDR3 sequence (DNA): TGTGCCGCTGGAGAATCGTACGAGCAGTACTTC.

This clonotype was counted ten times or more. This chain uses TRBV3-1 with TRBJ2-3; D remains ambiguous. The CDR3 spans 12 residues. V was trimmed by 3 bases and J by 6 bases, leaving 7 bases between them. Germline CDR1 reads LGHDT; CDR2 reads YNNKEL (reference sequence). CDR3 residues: CASSHLVDTQYF. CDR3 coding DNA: TGTGCCAGCAGCCATTTGGTGGATACGCAGTATTTT.

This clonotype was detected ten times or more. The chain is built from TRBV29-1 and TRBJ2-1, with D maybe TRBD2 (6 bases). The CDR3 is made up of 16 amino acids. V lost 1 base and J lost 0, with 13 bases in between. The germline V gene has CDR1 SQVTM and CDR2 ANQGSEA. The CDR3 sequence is CSVEGRRGSSYNEQFF. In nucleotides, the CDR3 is TGCAGCGTTGAAGGAAGACGGGGGAGCTCCTACAATGAGCAGTTCTTC.

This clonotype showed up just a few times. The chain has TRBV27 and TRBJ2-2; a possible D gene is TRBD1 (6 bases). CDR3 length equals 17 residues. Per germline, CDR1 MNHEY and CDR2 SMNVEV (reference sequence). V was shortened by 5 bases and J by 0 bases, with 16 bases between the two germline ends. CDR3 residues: CASSGNSGQTNTGELFF. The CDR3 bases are TGTGCCAGCAGTGGTAACTCGGGACAAACGAACACCGGGGAGCTGTTTTTT.

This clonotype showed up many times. The DNA for the CDR3 is TGTGCCAGCAGCCAAGGGAGGTTGGGGGCTAGCGGGAGCCATGAGCAGTTCTTC. Its translation: CASSQGRLGASGSHEQFF. This sequence joins TRBV3-1 and TRBJ2-1, with 10 nucleotides matching TRBD2. With V trimmed by 1 base and J by 8 bases, 14 bases remained unmatched. Germline CDR1 and CDR2: LGHDT and YNNKEL (reference sequence). There are 18 residues in the CDR3.

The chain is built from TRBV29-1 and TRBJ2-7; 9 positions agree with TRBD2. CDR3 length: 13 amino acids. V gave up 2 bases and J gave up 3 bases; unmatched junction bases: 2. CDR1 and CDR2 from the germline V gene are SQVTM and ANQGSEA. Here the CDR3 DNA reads TGCAGCGTTGAATCGCGGGAGGGCTACGAGCAGTACTTC. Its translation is CSVESREGYEQYF.

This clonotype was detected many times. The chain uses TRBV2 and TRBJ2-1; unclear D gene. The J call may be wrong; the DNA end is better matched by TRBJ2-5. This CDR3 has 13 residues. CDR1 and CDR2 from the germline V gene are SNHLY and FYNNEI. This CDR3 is CASSDLIQETQYF. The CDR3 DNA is TGTGCCAGCAGTGACTTGATCCAAGAGACCCAGTACTTC.

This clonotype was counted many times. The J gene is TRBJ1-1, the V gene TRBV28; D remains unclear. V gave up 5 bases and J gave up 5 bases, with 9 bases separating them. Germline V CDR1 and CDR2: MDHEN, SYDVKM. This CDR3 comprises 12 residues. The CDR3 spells CASSEVVTEAFF. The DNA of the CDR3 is TGTGCCAGCAGTGAGGTCGTAACTGAAGCTTTCTTT.

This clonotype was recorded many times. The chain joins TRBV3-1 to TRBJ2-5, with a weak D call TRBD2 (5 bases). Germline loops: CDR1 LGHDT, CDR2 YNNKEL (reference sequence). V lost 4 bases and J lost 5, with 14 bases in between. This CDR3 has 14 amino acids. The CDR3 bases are TGTGCCAGCAGCCGGGAGACGGTCGGTGAGACCCAGTACTTC. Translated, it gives CASSRETVGETQYF.

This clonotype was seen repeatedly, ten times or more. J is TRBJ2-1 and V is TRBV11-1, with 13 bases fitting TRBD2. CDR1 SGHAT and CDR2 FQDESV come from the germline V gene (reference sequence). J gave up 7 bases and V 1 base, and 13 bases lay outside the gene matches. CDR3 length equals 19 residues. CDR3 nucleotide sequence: TGTGCCAGCAGCTTAGGGCCCTCCGGACTAGCGGGGGATGAGAATGAGCAGTTCTTC. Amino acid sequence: CASSLGPSGLAGDENEQFF.

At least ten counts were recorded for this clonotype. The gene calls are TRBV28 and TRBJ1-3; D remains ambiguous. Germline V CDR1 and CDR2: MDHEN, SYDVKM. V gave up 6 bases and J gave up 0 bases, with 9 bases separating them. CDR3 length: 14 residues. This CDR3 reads CASSLLGSGNTIYF. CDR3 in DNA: TGTGCCAGCAGCTTACTCGGCTCTGGAAACACCATATATTTT.

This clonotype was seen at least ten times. CDR3 region: CSARVPGRVMNTEAFF. The DNA of the CDR3 is TGCAGTGCTAGAGTTCCGGGAAGGGTAATGAACACTGAAGCTTTCTTT. The chain combines TRBV20-1 with TRBJ1-1; the D is unclear. This CDR3 spans 16 amino acids. Looked up from germline, CDR1 is DFQATT and CDR2 is SNEGSKA (reference sequence). Trimming took 1 base from V and 0 from J, leaving 15 bases between them.

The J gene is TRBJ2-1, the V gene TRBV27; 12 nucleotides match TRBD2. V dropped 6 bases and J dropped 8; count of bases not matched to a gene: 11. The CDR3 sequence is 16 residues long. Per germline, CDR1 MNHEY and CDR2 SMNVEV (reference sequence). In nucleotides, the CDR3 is TGTGCCAGCAGCAGACTAGCGGGAGACCCTAGGGATGAGCAGTTCTTC. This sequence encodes CASSRLAGDPRDEQFF.

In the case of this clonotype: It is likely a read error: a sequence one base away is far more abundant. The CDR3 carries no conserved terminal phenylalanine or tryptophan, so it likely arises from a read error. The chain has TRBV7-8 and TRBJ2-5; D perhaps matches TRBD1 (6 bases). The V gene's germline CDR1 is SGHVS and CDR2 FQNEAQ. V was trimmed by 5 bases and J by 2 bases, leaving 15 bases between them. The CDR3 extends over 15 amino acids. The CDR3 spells CASSSGNRAQETQYL. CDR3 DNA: TGTGCCAGCAGCAGCGGTAACAGGGCACAAGAGACCCAGTACCTC.

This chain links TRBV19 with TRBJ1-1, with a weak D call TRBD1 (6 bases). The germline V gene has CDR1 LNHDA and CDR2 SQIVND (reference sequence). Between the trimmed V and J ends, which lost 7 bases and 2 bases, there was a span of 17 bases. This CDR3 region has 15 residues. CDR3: CASNQGTELNTEAFF. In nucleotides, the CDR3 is TGTGCCAGTAATCAGGGGACCGAGTTAAACACTGAAGCTTTCTTT. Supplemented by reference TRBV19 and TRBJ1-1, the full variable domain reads DGGITQSPKYLFRKEGQNVTLSCEQNLNHDAMYWYRQDPGQGLRLIYYSQIVNDFQKGDIAEGYSVSREKKESFPLTVTSAQKNPTAFYLCASNQGTELNTEAFFGQGTRLTVV.

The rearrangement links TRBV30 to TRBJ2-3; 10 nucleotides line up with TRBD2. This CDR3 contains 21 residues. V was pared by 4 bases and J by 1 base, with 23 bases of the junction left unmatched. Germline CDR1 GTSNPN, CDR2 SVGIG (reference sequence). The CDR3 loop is CAWTVRSSGRVTGGGTDTQYF. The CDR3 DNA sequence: TGTGCCTGGACTGTACGTTCTAGCGGGAGAGTAACGGGAGGAGGCACAGATACGCAGTATTTT.

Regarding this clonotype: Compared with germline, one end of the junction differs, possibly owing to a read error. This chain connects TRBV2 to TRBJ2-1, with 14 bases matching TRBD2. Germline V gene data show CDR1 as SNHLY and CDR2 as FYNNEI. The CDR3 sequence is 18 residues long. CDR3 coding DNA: TGTGCCGGCAGTGAAACCGGACTAGCGGGAGGCGTGTACAATGAGCAGTTCTTC. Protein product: CAGSETGLAGGVYNEQFF.

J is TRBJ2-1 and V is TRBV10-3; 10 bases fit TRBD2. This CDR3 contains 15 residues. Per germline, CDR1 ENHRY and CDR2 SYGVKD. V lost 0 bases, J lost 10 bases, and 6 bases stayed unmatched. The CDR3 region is CAISESSSGSGEQFF. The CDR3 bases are TGTGCCATCAGTGAGTCGTCTAGCGGGAGTGGGGAGCAGTTCTTC.

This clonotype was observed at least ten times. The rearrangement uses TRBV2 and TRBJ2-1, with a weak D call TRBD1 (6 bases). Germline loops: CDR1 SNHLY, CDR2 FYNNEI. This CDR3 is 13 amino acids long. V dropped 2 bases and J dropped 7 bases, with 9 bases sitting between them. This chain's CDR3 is CASSEQGMNEQFF. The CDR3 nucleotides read TGTGCCAGCAGTGAACAGGGGATGAATGAGCAGTTCTTC. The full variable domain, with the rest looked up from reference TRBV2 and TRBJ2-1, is EPEVTQTPSHQVTQMGQEVILRCVPISNHLYFYWYRQILGQKVEFLVSFYNNEISEKSEIFDDQFSVERPDGSNFTLKIRSTKLEDSAMYFCASSEQGMNEQFFGPGTRLTVL.

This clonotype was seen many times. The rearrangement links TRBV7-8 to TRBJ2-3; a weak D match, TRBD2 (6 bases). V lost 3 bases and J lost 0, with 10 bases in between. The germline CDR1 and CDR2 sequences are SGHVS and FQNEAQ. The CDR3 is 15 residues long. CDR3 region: CASSFRETSTDTQYF. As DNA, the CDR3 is TGTGCCAGCAGCTTCCGGGAGACTAGCACAGATACGCAGTATTTT.

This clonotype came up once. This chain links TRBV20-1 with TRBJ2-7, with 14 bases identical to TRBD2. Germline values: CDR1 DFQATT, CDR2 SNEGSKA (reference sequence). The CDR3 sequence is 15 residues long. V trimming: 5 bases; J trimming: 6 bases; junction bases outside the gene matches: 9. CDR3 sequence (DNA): TGCAGTGCTGACGCTGGACTAGCGGGAGGTGGCGAGCAGTACTTC. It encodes CSADAGLAGGGEQYF.

The CDR3 nucleotides are TGTGCCAGCAGCCCAAAGCGGGAATCCGTCCACAATGAGCAGTTCTTC. Encoded protein: CASSPKRESVHNEQFF. V gene TRBV11-2 combines with J gene TRBJ2-1; 7 bases fit TRBD2. The V gene's germline CDR1 is SGHAT and CDR2 FQNNGV. The CDR3 contains 16 residues. The V and J ends lost 5 bases and 5 bases, in that order; junction bases with no gene match: 12.

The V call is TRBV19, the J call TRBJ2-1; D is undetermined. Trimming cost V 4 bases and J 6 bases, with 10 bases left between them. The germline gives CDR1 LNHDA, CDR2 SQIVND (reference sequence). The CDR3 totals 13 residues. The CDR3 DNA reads TGTGCCAGTAGTAACTGGCTTGGCAATGAGCAGTTCTTC. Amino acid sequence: CASSNWLGNEQFF.

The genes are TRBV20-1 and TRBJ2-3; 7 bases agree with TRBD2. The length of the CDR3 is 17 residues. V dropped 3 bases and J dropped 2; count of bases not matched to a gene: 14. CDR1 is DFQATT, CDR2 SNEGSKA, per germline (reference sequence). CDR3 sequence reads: CSARERDVLVHTDTQYF. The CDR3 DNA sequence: TGCAGTGCTAGGGAGCGGGACGTATTGGTTCACACAGATACGCAGTATTTT.

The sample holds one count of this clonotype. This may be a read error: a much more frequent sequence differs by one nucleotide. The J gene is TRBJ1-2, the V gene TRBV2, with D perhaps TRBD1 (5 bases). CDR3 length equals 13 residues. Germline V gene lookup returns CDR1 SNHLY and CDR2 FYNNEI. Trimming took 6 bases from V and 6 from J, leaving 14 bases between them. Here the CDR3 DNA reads TGTGCCAGCAGAACGGGGGTGGTGAATGGCTACACCTTC. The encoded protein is CASRTGVVNGYTF.

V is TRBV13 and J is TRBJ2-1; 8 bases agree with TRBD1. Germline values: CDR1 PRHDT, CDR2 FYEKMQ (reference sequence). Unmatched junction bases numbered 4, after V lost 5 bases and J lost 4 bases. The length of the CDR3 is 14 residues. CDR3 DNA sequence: TGTGCCAGCAGCCGAGACAGGGGATACAATGAGCAGTTCTTC. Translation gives CASSRDRGYNEQFF.

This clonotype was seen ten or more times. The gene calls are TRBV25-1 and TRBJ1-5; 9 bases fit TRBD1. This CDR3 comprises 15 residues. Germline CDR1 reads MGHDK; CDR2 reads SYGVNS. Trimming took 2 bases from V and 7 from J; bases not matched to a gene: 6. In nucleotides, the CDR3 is TGTGCCAGCAGTGAAACAGGGGGCTATGGACAGCCCCAGCATTTT. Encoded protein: CASSETGGYGQPQHF. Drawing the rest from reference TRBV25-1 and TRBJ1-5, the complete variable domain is EADIYQTPRYLVIGTGKKITLECSQTMGHDKMYWYQQDPGMELHLIHYSYGVNSTEKGDLSSESTVSRIRTEHFPLTLESARPSHTSQYLCASSETGGYGQPQHFGDGTRLSIL.